This TCR beta chain is from a study of CD8+CD57+ T cells in acquired aplastic anemia. Sequenced patients had shown CD8+CD57+ cell expansion by flow cytometry. Researchers used genomic DNA as the template to profile TCR beta VDJ and CDR3. TCRdb re-called the reads through MiXCR, storing one row per CDR3 protein. Among approximately 300,000 distinct CDR3 sequences listed, under 65% were seen once. V lost 0 bases, J lost 2 bases, and 26 bases lay in between. The CDR3 length is 19 residues. Germline values: CDR1 DFQATT, CDR2 SNEGSKA (reference sequence). The clonotype comes from a human donor with aplastic anemia. The J gene is TRBJ2-7, the V gene TRBV20-1, with TRBD2 as a possible D gene (6 bases). The sequencing sample was made of sorted CD4+, CD8+, or CD8+CD57+ T cells (not recorded which) from PBMCs. The CDR3 region has the DNA TGCAGTGCTAGAGATCCAATCGTCGTCCGGATAGCGGAGCCCTACGAGCAGTACTTC. Translating gives CSARDPIVVRIAEPYEQYF.